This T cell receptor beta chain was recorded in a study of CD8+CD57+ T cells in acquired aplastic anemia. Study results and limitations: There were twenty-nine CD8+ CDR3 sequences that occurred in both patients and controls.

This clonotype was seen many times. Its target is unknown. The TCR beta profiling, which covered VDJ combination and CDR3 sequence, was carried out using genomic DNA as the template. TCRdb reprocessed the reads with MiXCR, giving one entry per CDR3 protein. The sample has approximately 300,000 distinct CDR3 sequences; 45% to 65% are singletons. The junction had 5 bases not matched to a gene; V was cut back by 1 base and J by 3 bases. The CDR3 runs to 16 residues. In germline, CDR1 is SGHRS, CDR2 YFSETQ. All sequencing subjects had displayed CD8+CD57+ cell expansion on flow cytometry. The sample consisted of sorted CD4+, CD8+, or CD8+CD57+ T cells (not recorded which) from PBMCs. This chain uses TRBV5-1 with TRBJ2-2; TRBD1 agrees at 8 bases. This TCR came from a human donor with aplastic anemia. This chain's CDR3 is CASSLLPGGDTGELFF. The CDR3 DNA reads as TGCGCCAGCAGCTTGTTACCAGGGGGCGACACCGGGGAGCTGTTTTTT.